The rows below give T cell receptor beta chains drawn from one sample of a study of CD4 T cells in relation to SARS-CoV-2 and coronaviruses. These receptors lack a known antigen. The protocol was immunoSEQ multiplex PCR, while the TCRdb copy is restricted to in-frame clones and leaves out a portion. The sample records some 21,000 clones, 74% being singletons. The sequenced sample consisted of CD4+ T cells from PBMCs, cultured in vitro. Every receptor here comes from a human donor in good health. CDR3s include the opening cysteine and the closing phenylalanine or tryptophan.

V gene	CDR3 length	CDR3 protein
TRBV7-9	13	CASGYSGQETQYF
TRBV7-9	14	CASSPGQVNTEAFF
TRBV27	16	CASSRGTSGRYNEQFF
TRBV19	17	CASSGGSAGVRTDTQYF
TRBV27	15	CASRRPEVGTGELFF
TRBV27	12	CASSTHPTQQYF
TRBV7-9	12	CASSNSNQPQHF
TRBV5-1	15	CASSLGLAGYNEQFF
TRBV21-1	14	CASSKGRVVETQYF
TRBV15	13	CATSRGSSYEQYF
TRBV5-1	14	CASSLPGTGREQYF
TRBV20-1	13	CSASVTLNTEAFF
TRBV6-4	14	CASSEQQGSYGYTF
TRBV2	14	CASSVQIYNSPLHF
TRBV5-1	14	CASSLDWVQETQYF
TRBV25-1	12	CASSGFENTIYF
TRBV7-9	14	CASSVQGGEETQYF
TRBV9	19	CASSVMGLAGGPRTGELFF
TRBV6-2/TRBV6-3	18	CASSPLLYRTSLTYEQYF
TRBV18	18	CASSPLVPGGSSTGELFF
TRBV10-3	14	CAIRDIRSGNTIYF
TRBV27	19	CASSPGGEWGVSSYNEQFF
TRBV10-1	14	CASRPGQNTDTQYF
TRBV7-8	15	CASSRDRGNGYGYTF
TRBV6-6	16	CASSRRLTGGSTEAFF
TRBV25-1	12	CASSDWGDTQYF
TRBV5-1	15	CASSLANRAGQPQHF
TRBV2	17	CASKSGNLGPSREKLFF
TRBV2	16	CASRVNRGGGKNIQYF
TRBV5-1	14	CASSPASSGNTIYF
TRBV7-3	15	CASSPQGPTYNEQFF
TRBV19	17	CASRRRLGQGVGTEAFF
TRBV24-1	16	CATSQKGQGAEETQYF
TRBV3-1/TRBV3-2	15	CASSQGAASTDTQYF
TRBV20-1	12	CSASLGTYEQYF
TRBV5-1	14	CASSTGQGTDTQYF
TRBV9	16	CASSVDMGSNTGELFF
TRBV19	15	CASSRGGTSGNTIYF
TRBV28	14	CASSRGTANTEAFF
TRBV23-1	21	CASSQSTKALTGRRSGNTIYF
TRBV5-1	16	CASSRGEGVFTDTQYF
TRBV10-3	16	CAISGPRTGGFYEQYF
TRBV19	13	CASSQRGYGELFF
TRBV14	15	CASSQGATSTDTQYF
TRBV19	15	CASSIEGLPNYGYTF
TRBV19	15	CASSPDLEAKNIQYF
TRBV6-6	13	CASRLPGPYEQYF
TRBV7-9	18	CASSSGAFVGPSNQPQHF
TRBV30	11	CAWGQNTEAFF
TRBV10-3	15	CAISGSGTLRDTQYF
TRBV5-1	15	CASSPSPSPNYGYTF
TRBV18	16	CASSPPAGTLTDTQYF
TRBV19	12	CASSYAADTQYF